This is a list of T cell receptor beta chains from one sample in a study of blood T cell repertoires in COVID-19. Assay used: immunoSEQ multiplex PCR; TCRdb lists only in-frame clones, some missing. Here the sample spans over 150,000 clones, roughly 90% being singletons. Sequencing used peripheral blood. The receptors derive from a woman aged 55-70 years who had recovered from COVID-19. The CDR3 runs from the conserved cysteine through the conserved F or W. A D gene is named only where the DNA matches it firmly. The listing skips clone size in some rows; elsewhere it reads once, few, many or a size class.

CDR3 protein: CASSLTQGLSYEQYF
CDR3 DNA: TGTGCCAGCAGTCTCACACAGGGGCTTTCGTACGAGCAGTACTTC
clone size: NA
V gene: TRBV6-5
J gene: TRBJ2-7
D gene: TRBD1

CDR3 protein: CASSSFGTTDTQYF
CDR3 DNA: TGTGCCAGCAGTTCTTTTGGGACTACAGATACGCAGTATTTT
clone size: NA
V gene: TRBV6-5
J gene: TRBJ2-3
D gene: NA

CDR3 protein: CASSSRQGNENIQYF
CDR3 DNA: TGTGCCAGCAGCAGCCGACAGGGTAACGAAAACATTCAGTACTTC
clone size: NA
V gene: TRBV4-2
J gene: TRBJ2-4
D gene: TRBD1

CDR3 protein: CASSESGEKLFF
CDR3 DNA: TGTGCCAGCAGTGAGTCAGGGGAAAAACTGTTTTTT
clone size: NA
V gene: TRBV2
J gene: TRBJ1-4
D gene: NA

CDR3 protein: CASSIDQGQGFTDTQYF
CDR3 DNA: TGTGCCAGTAGTATAGATCAAGGACAAGGGTTCACAGATACGCAGTATTTT
clone size: NA
V gene: TRBV19
J gene: TRBJ2-3
D gene: NA

CDR3 protein: CASSASPDRANIQYF
CDR3 DNA: TGTGCCAGCAGCGCCTCCCCCGACAGGGCGAACATTCAGTACTTC
clone size: NA
V gene: TRBV7-2
J gene: TRBJ2-4
D gene: TRBD1

CDR3 protein: CASSMVRQEAFF
CDR3 DNA: TGTGCCAGTAGTATGGTCAGGCAAGAAGCTTTCTTT
clone size: NA
V gene: TRBV19
J gene: TRBJ1-1
D gene: NA

CDR3 protein: CAISEQGMNTEAFF
CDR3 DNA: TGTGCCATCAGTGAGCAGGGAATGAACACTGAAGCTTTCTTT
clone size: NA
V gene: TRBV10-3
J gene: TRBJ1-1
D gene: NA

CDR3 protein: CASTTQGQGETQYF
CDR3 DNA: TGTGCCAGTACCACCCAGGGTCAGGGAGAGACCCAGTACTTC
clone size: NA
V gene: TRBV19
J gene: TRBJ2-5
D gene: NA

CDR3 protein: CASNKGGEVNEQFF
CDR3 DNA: TGTGCCAGCAATAAGGGGGGGGAGGTGAATGAGCAGTTCTTC
clone size: NA
V gene: TRBV3-1/TRBV3-2
J gene: TRBJ2-1
D gene: NA

CDR3 protein: CASSQWTVSDGYTF
CDR3 DNA: TGTGCCAGCAGCCAGTGGACAGTCTCGGATGGCTACACCTTC
clone size: NA
V gene: TRBV7-7
J gene: TRBJ1-2
D gene: NA

CDR3 protein: CASSQSQETQYF
CDR3 DNA: TGTGCCAGCAGCCAGAGCCAAGAGACCCAGTACTTC
clone size: once
V gene: TRBV14
J gene: TRBJ2-5
D gene: NA

CDR3 protein: CSVKGAGSGANVLTF
CDR3 DNA: TGCAGCGTAAAGGGGGCGGGCTCTGGGGCCAACGTCCTGACTTTC
clone size: NA
V gene: TRBV29-1
J gene: TRBJ2-6
D gene: TRBD1

CDR3 protein: CASSWTSTYNEQFF
CDR3 DNA: TGTGCCAGCAGCTGGACTAGTACTTACAATGAGCAGTTCTTC
clone size: NA
V gene: TRBV2
J gene: TRBJ2-1
D gene: TRBD2

CDR3 protein: CASSRDPGTVTDTQYF
CDR3 DNA: TGTGCCAGCAGCCGAGACCCCGGGACTGTGACAGATACGCAGTATTTT
clone size: NA
V gene: TRBV4-2
J gene: TRBJ2-3
D gene: NA

CDR3 protein: CASRARLAGVYNEQFF
CDR3 DNA: TGTGCCAGCAGGGCGCGACTAGCGGGGGTCTACAATGAGCAGTTCTTC
clone size: NA
V gene: TRBV2
J gene: TRBJ2-1
D gene: TRBD2

CDR3 protein: CASSGQGGSYEQYF
CDR3 DNA: TGTGCCAGCAGCGGACAGGGTGGTTCGTACGAGCAGTACTTC
clone size: few
V gene: TRBV9
J gene: TRBJ2-7
D gene: TRBD1

CDR3 protein: CASSLDGQGNSPLHF
CDR3 DNA: TGCGCCAGCAGCCTGGATGGACAGGGGAATTCACCCCTCCACTTT
clone size: NA
V gene: TRBV5-1
J gene: TRBJ1-6
D gene: TRBD1

CDR3 protein: CASKGQADSPLHF
CDR3 DNA: TGTGCCAGCAAAGGACAGGCGGATTCACCCCTCCACTTT
clone size: many
V gene: TRBV6-6
J gene: TRBJ1-6
D gene: TRBD1

CDR3 protein: CASSFNGVGNTEAFF
CDR3 DNA: TGTGCCAGCAGCTTCAACGGGGTTGGGAACACTGAAGCTTTCTTT
clone size: NA
V gene: TRBV11-2
J gene: TRBJ1-1
D gene: NA

CDR3 protein: CASSQVAGGPSSYNEQFF
CDR3 DNA: TGTGCCAGCAGCCAAGTAGCGGGGGGCCCTAGCTCCTACAATGAGCAGTTCTTC
clone size: NA
V gene: TRBV3-1/TRBV3-2
J gene: TRBJ2-1
D gene: TRBD2

CDR3 protein: CASSHGGTGARDTQYF
CDR3 DNA: TGTGCCAGCAGCCACGGTGGGACAGGGGCTCGAGATACGCAGTATTTT
clone size: NA
V gene: TRBV27
J gene: TRBJ2-3
D gene: TRBD1

CDR3 protein: CASSLGTGLNTEAFF
CDR3 DNA: TGCGCCAGCAGCTTGGGGACAGGATTGAACACTGAAGCTTTCTTT
clone size: NA
V gene: TRBV5-1
J gene: TRBJ1-1
D gene: TRBD1

CDR3 protein: CASSSGGFSNSPLHF
CDR3 DNA: TGTGCCAGCAGTTCAGGGGGCTTCAGTAATTCACCCCTCCACTTT
clone size: NA
V gene: TRBV27
J gene: TRBJ1-6
D gene: TRBD1

CDR3 protein: CASSESDSPLHF
CDR3 DNA: TGTGCCAGCAGTGAATCAGATTCACCCCTCCACTTT
clone size: NA
V gene: TRBV25-1
J gene: TRBJ1-6
D gene: NA

CDR3 protein: CASSLLATTDTQYF
CDR3 DNA: TGTGCCAGCAGTTTACTAGCGACCACAGATACGCAGTATTTT
clone size: NA
V gene: TRBV27
J gene: TRBJ2-3
D gene: NA

CDR3 protein: CASSSWTVATLTEAFF
CDR3 DNA: TGTGCCAGCAGCTCCTGGACAGTGGCCACTTTAACTGAAGCTTTCTTT
clone size: NA
V gene: TRBV5-6
J gene: TRBJ1-1
D gene: NA

CDR3 protein: CASSHRVEVSNQPQHF
CDR3 DNA: TGTGCCAGCAGCCACAGGGTAGAAGTTAGCAATCAGCCCCAGCATTTT
clone size: NA
V gene: TRBV3-1/TRBV3-2
J gene: TRBJ1-5
D gene: NA

CDR3 protein: CASSLVGTGGSEAFF
CDR3 DNA: TGTGCCAGCAGCTTAGTCGGGACAGGTGGGTCTGAAGCTTTCTTT
clone size: NA
V gene: TRBV11-1
J gene: TRBJ1-1
D gene: TRBD1

CDR3 protein: CASSASGGTGELFF
CDR3 DNA: TGCGCCAGCAGCGCCTCAGGGGGAACCGGGGAGCTGTTTTTT
clone size: NA
V gene: TRBV5-1
J gene: TRBJ2-2
D gene: TRBD1

CDR3 protein: CASSLPPGQGWGQPQHF
CDR3 DNA: TGTGCCAGCAGTTTGCCCCCGGGACAGGGTTGGGGGCAGCCCCAGCATTTT
clone size: once
V gene: TRBV28
J gene: TRBJ1-5
D gene: TRBD1

CDR3 protein: CASSAAGTGYEAFF
CDR3 DNA: TGCGCCAGCAGCGCGGCCGGGACAGGGTATGAAGCTTTCTTT
clone size: NA
V gene: TRBV5-1
J gene: TRBJ1-1
D gene: TRBD1

CDR3 protein: CASSVDGTSIATQYF
CDR3 DNA: TGTGCCAGCAGCGTAGACGGGACTAGCATAGCTACGCAGTATTTT
clone size: NA
V gene: TRBV9
J gene: TRBJ2-3
D gene: TRBD2

CDR3 protein: CASSEYSNNSPLHF
CDR3 DNA: TGTGCCAGCAGTGAATACAGCAATAATTCACCCCTCCACTTT
clone size: NA
V gene: TRBV6-1
J gene: TRBJ1-6
D gene: NA

CDR3 protein: CASSLRLAGGLPNEQFF
CDR3 DNA: TGCGCCAGCAGCTTGAGACTAGCGGGGGGATTACCAAATGAGCAGTTCTTC
clone size: NA
V gene: TRBV5-1
J gene: TRBJ2-1
D gene: TRBD2

CDR3 protein: CAILSGTTYNEQFF
CDR3 DNA: TGTGCCATTCTCAGTGGGACAACCTACAATGAGCAGTTCTTC
clone size: NA
V gene: TRBV6-5
J gene: TRBJ2-1
D gene: NA

CDR3 protein: CAGQSSTNEKLFF
CDR3 DNA: TGTGCCGGCCAGTCTTCAACTAATGAAAAACTGTTTTTT
clone size: NA
V gene: TRBV10-3
J gene: TRBJ1-4
D gene: NA

CDR3 protein: CASAQGKGNIGQPQHF
CDR3 DNA: TGTGCCAGTGCCCAGGGGAAAGGAAATATAGGTCAGCCCCAGCATTTT
clone size: NA
V gene: TRBV10-3
J gene: TRBJ1-5
D gene: NA

CDR3 protein: CASSFGQLSGANVLTF
CDR3 DNA: TGCGCCAGCAGCTTTGGGCAGCTATCTGGGGCCAACGTCCTGACTTTC
clone size: NA
V gene: TRBV5-1
J gene: TRBJ2-6
D gene: NA

CDR3 protein: CASSQGTAANQPQHF
CDR3 DNA: TGTGCCAGCAGCCAGGGAACGGCAGCCAATCAGCCCCAGCATTTT
clone size: NA
V gene: TRBV11-2
J gene: TRBJ1-5
D gene: NA

CDR3 protein: CASSSGLAGGLTDTQYF
CDR3 DNA: TGCGCCAGCAGTTCTGGACTAGCGGGGGGGCTGACAGATACGCAGTATTTT
clone size: NA
V gene: TRBV5-1
J gene: TRBJ2-3
D gene: TRBD2